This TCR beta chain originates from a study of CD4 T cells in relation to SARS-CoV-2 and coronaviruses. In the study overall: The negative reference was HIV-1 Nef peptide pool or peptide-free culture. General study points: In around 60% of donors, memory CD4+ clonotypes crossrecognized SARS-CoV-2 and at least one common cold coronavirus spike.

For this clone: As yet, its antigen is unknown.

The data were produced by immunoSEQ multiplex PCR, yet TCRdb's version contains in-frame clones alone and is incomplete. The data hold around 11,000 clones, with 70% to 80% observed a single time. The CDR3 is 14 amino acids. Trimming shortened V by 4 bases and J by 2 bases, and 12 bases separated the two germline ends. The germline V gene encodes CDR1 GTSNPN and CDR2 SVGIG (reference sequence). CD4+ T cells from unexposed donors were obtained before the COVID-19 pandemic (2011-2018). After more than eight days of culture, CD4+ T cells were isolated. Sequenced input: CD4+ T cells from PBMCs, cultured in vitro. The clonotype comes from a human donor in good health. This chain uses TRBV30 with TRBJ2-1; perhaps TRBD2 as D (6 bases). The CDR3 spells CAWNAGNTYNEQFF. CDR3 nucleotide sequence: TGTGCCTGGAACGCGGGAAACACCTACAATGAGCAGTTCTTC. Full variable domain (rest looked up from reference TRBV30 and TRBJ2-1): SQTIHQWPATLVQPVGSPLSLECTVEGTSNPNLYWYRQAAGRGLQLLFYSVGIGQISSEVPQNLSASRPQDRQFILSSKKLLLSDSGFYLCAWNAGNTYNEQFFGPGTRLTVL.